The rows below give T cell receptor beta chains drawn from one sample of a study of OX40 agonist ivuxolimab in advanced cancers. TCRdb's copy holds only in-frame clones and misses some; the assay was immunoSEQ multiplex PCR. Of over 15,000 clones listed, 87% are singletons. Sample: CD4+ or CD8+ T cells sorted from blood, taken in a trial of the OX40 agonist ivuxolimab. Every receptor here comes from an adult with an advanced solid tumor such as melanoma, head and neck, liver or kidney cancer. The CDR3 runs from the conserved cysteine through the conserved F or W. D genes are given only for firm matches. Where a row states a size, it is once, few, many or the class of an expanded clone; other rows omit it.

CDR3 length | J gene | V gene | D gene | clone size | CDR3 DNA | CDR3 protein
15 | TRBJ2-7 | TRBV19 | TRBD2 | . | TGTGCCAGTAGTATTAATAGCGGGACCTCCTACGAGCAGTACTTC | CASSINSGTSYEQYF
18 | TRBJ1-1 | TRBV4-3 | . | . | TGCGCCAGCAGCCAAATTGAAGGCCGTCTCCTCTCGAACACTGAAGCTTTCTTT | CASSQIEGRLLSNTEAFF
15 | TRBJ2-1 | TRBV9 | . | . | TGTGCCAGCAGCACCACCGCCAGCTCCTACAATGAGCAGTTCTTC | CASSTTASSYNEQFF
15 | TRBJ2-2 | TRBV7-2 | . | . | TGTGCCAGCAGCCCCAACGCGGGACGGCCCGGGGAGCTGTTTTTT | CASSPNAGRPGELFF
14 | TRBJ1-6 | TRBV7-9 | TRBD1 | . | TGTGCCAGCAGCTTAGGCTCAGGGGGCTCACCCCTCCACTTT | CASSLGSGGSPLHF
14 | TRBJ2-7 | TRBV7-2 | . | once | TGTGCCAGCAGCTTAGATGCGGGGAACTACGAGCAGTACTTC | CASSLDAGNYEQYF
15 | TRBJ2-1 | TRBV7-2 | . | once | TGTGCCAGCAGCTCTCAGGGGGGCTCCTACAATGAGCAGTTCTTC | CASSSQGGSYNEQFF
13 | TRBJ2-5 | TRBV27 | . | . | TGTGCCAGCAGTTTACTGGGGGTGGAGACCCAGTACTTC | CASSLLGVETQYF
18 | TRBJ1-1 | TRBV18 | TRBD1 | once | TGTGCCAGCTCACCACCCTGGACAGGGGGCGGGATGAACACTGAAGCTTTCTTT | CASSPPWTGGGMNTEAFF
14 | TRBJ2-1 | TRBV7-9 | . | . | TGTGCCAGCAGCTTAGCGGGTCTAGACAATGAGCAGTTCTTC | CASSLAGLDNEQFF
15 | TRBJ2-7 | TRBV9 | TRBD1 | . | TGTGCCAGCAGCCCCGGACAGGGGGCGTTGTACGAGCAGTACTTC | CASSPGQGALYEQYF
15 | TRBJ1-1 | TRBV7-2 | . | . | TGTGCCAGCAGCTCGGGAGAGTTTCCGAACACTGAAGCTTTCTTT | CASSSGEFPNTEAFF
12 | TRBJ1-5 | TRBV7-9 | . | . | TGTGCCAGCAGCTTGGGCGGGCAGCCCCAGCATTTT | CASSLGGQPQHF
16 | TRBJ2-3 | TRBV13 | . | few | TGTGCCAGCAGCTTATCCCTAGGGCCTAGCACAGATACGCAGTATTTT | CASSLSLGPSTDTQYF
14 | TRBJ1-1 | TRBV19 | TRBD1 | . | TGTGCCAGTAGTGATTGGACAGGGCCGACTGAAGCTTTCTTT | CASSDWTGPTEAFF
16 | TRBJ1-4 | TRBV28 | TRBD1 | . | TGTGCCAGCAGTTTAGGAGACAGGGGAGGAGGTGAAAAACTGTTTTTT | CASSLGDRGGGEKLFF
11 | TRBJ1-1 | TRBV6-1 | . | . | TGTGCCAGCCTGTGGAGCACTGAAGCTTTCTTT | CASLWSTEAFF
16 | TRBJ2-7 | TRBV30 | TRBD2 | medium-sized | TGTGCCTGGAGGTCCGGACTAGCGGGAGGGCTCTACGAGCAGTACTTC | CAWRSGLAGGLYEQYF
15 | TRBJ1-5 | TRBV9 | TRBD1 | . | TGTGCCAGCAGCGTCTCAGGGGGCGCGGGGCAGCCCCAGCATTTT | CASSVSGGAGQPQHF
15 | TRBJ1-4 | TRBV6-5 | . | . | TGTGCCAGCAGTTACGGGGCAGGGTACGGTGAAAAACTGTTTTTT | CASSYGAGYGEKLFF
13 | TRBJ2-4 | TRBV7-8 | . | . | TGTGCCAGCAGCCTTCTAGATAGCGGCATTCAGTACTTC | CASSLLDSGIQYF
17 | TRBJ2-6 | TRBV7-9 | TRBD2 | . | TGTGCCAGCACCCTGGGAGCGGGACTCTCTGGGGCCAACGTCCTGACTTTC | CASTLGAGLSGANVLTF
13 | TRBJ2-7 | TRBV2 | . | . | TGTGCCACCTTACCCCCGGACACTTACGAGCAGTACTTC | CATLPPDTYEQYF
12 | TRBJ2-7 | TRBV7-8 | . | few | TGTGCCAGCAGCTTAAAAGATTACGAGCAGTACTTC | CASSLKDYEQYF
14 | TRBJ2-4 | TRBV28 | . | . | TGTGCCAGCAGTCGCCCTCTAGCCAAAAACATTCAGTACTTC | CASSRPLAKNIQYF
16 | TRBJ2-7 | TRBV5-1 | . | few | TGCGCCAGCAGCCTCCCGCCGGGAGAGATGTGGGACGAGCAGTACTTC | CASSLPPGEMWDEQYF
14 | TRBJ2-7 | TRBV19 | . | . | TGTGCCAGTAGTATAGGAACTACCTCCTACGAGCAGTACTTC | CASSIGTTSYEQYF
13 | TRBJ2-3 | TRBV7-8 | . | . | TGTGCCAGCAGCTTATCCCTCTCAGATACGCAGTATTTT | CASSLSLSDTQYF
17 | TRBJ2-1 | TRBV4-3 | TRBD2 | once | TGCGCCAGCAGCCATCGACTAGCGGGTGGCTCCTACAATGAGCAGTTCTTC | CASSHRLAGGSYNEQFF
14 | TRBJ2-3 | TRBV7-7 | . | . | TGTGCCAGCAGCTTAGCGGGTGGCACAGATACGCAGTATTTT | CASSLAGGTDTQYF
16 | TRBJ1-5 | TRBV4-1 | . | . | TGCGCCAGCAGCCAATTTTCGACGGGGCCCAATCAGCCCCAGCATTTT | CASSQFSTGPNQPQHF
14 | TRBJ1-1 | TRBV10-3 | . | few | TGTGCCATCAGTGACCCAGGGATGAACACTGAAGCTTTCTTT | CAISDPGMNTEAFF
14 | TRBJ2-1 | TRBV27 | TRBD2 | . | TGTGCCAGCAGTATATCTAGCGGGAACAATGAGCAGTTCTTC | CASSISSGNNEQFF
12 | TRBJ2-3 | TRBV28 | TRBD2 | . | TGTGCCAGCGCCGGGGGGAGGGATACGCAGTATTTT | CASAGGRDTQYF
14 | TRBJ1-4 | TRBV5-4 | TRBD1 | . | TGTGCCAGCAGCATGGACAGGACGGATGAAAAACTGTTTTTT | CASSMDRTDEKLFF
16 | TRBJ2-5 | TRBV27 | TRBD1 | . | TGTGCCAGCAGTTTATTTGGACAGGGGGCCTACGAGACCCAGTACTTC | CASSLFGQGAYETQYF
12 | TRBJ1-2 | TRBV14 | . | few | TGTGCCAGCAGCCAAGAGAACTATGGCTACACCTTC | CASSQENYGYTF
14 | TRBJ2-7 | TRBV27 | TRBD2 | . | TGTGCCAGCAGCCTGAGCGGGGATTCCTACGAGCAGTACTTC | CASSLSGDSYEQYF
14 | TRBJ1-1 | TRBV19 | TRBD1 | medium-sized | TGTGCCAGTGGACAGGGGGGCCCTCGGACTGAAGCTTTCTTT | CASGQGGPRTEAFF
14 | TRBJ1-5 | TRBV28 | . | . | TGTGCCAGCAGTCCCCTTCGTACTCATCAGCCCCAGCATTTT | CASSPLRTHQPQHF
13 | TRBJ1-2 | TRBV2 | . | . | TGTGCCAGCAGTGAACGGGAGCCAGATGGCTACACCTTC | CASSEREPDGYTF
16 | TRBJ1-2 | TRBV28 | . | . | TGTGCCAGCAGTTTATGGCAGAGAACCTCTAACTATGGCTACACCTTC | CASSLWQRTSNYGYTF